This T cell receptor (beta chain) was profiled in a study of blood T cell repertoires in COVID-19. Study as a whole: Sites across the United States, Italy and Spain contributed samples from acute and convalescent COVID-19. T cells, B-cell-depleted T cells, or PBMCs provided the cDNA or gDNA that served as material.

This clone was counted once. Original processing methods: Reference gene primer amplification yielded estimated nucleated cell counts. The assay was immunoSEQ multiplex PCR, and TCRdb's table has in-frame clones only and misses some. V and J calls and clone size follow that table, whereas D and trimming were derived from the DNA. The table records 250,000 to 300,000 clones, around 90% of them present only once. The CDR3 runs 13 residues. Germline lookup yields CDR1 MNHEY and CDR2 SMNVEV (reference sequence). The V end lost 3 bases, the J end lost 6 bases, and 12 bases lay between the germline ends. The V call is TRBV27, the J call TRBJ2-7, with D tentatively TRBD1 (6 bases). Sequenced input: peripheral blood. The TCR comes from a woman aged 50 to 60 who had recovered from COVID-19. DNA of the CDR3: TGTGCCAGCAGTTTGCGACAGACAGGCGAGCAGTACTTC. Translation: CASSLRQTGEQYF.